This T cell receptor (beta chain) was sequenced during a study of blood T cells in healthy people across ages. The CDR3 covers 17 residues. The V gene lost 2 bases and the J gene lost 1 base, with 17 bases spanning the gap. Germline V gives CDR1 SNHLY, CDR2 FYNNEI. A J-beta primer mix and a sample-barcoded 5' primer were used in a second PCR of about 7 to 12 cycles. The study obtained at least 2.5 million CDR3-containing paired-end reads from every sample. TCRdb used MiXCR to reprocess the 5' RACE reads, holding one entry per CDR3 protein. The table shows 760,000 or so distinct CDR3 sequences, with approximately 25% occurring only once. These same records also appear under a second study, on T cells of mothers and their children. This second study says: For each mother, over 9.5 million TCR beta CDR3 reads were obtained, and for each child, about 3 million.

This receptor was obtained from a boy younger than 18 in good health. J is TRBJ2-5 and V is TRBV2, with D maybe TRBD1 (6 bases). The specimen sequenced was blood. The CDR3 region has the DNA TGTGCCAGCAGTGAAAGAGAGGGACACATAACCCAAGAGACCCAGTACTTC. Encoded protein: CASSEREGHITQETQYF.